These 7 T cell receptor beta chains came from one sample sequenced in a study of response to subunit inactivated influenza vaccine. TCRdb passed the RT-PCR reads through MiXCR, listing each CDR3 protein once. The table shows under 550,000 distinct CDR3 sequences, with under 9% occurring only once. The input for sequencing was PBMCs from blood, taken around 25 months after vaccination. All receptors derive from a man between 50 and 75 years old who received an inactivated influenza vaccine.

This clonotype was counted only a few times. This CDR3 reads CAISASQGRAASIRDTQYF. The CDR3 nucleotides are TGTGCCATCAGTGCCAGTCAGGGTAGAGCAGCATCAATCAGGGATACGCAGTATTTT. V is TRBV10-3 and J is TRBJ2-3; TRBD1 is a possible D gene (5 bases). Germline V gene sequence: CDR1 ENHRY, CDR2 SYGVKD. Trimming took 4 bases from V and 6 from J, leaving 29 bases between them. CDR3 length: 19 residues.

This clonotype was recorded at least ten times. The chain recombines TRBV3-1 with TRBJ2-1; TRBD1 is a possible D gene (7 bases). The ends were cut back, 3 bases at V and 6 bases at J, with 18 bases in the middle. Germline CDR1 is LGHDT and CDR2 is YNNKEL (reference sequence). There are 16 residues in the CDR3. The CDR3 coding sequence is TGTGCCAGCAGCCAGAAGGGGGCTAGCGCCGGCAATGAGCAGTTCTTC. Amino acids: CASSQKGASAGNEQFF.

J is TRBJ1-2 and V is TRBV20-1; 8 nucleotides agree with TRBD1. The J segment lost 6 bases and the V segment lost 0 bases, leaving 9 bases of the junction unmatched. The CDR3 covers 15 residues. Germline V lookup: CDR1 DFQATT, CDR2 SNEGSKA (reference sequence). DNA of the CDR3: TGCAGTGCTAGAGATCGGGACAGGAGGTCGAATGGCTACACCTTC. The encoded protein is CSARDRDRRSNGYTF.

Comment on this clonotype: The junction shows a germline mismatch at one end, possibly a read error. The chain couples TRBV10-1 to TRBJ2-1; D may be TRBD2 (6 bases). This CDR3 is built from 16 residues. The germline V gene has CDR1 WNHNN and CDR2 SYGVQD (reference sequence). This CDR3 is CASSDPSRQRANEHFF. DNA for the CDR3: TGCGCCAGCAGTGATCCATCGCGCCAGCGGGCCAATGAGCATTTCTTC.

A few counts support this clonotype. The CDR3 spells CASIAPGGQLDTQYF. The CDR3, as DNA: TGTGCCAGCATTGCGCCGGGGGGGCAGTTAGATACGCAGTATTTT. V and J are TRBV28 and TRBJ2-3; 8 nucleotides align to TRBD2. V trimming: 7 bases; J trimming: 5 bases; junction bases outside the gene matches: 11. Germline values: CDR1 MDHEN, CDR2 SYDVKM. This CDR3 is 15 amino acids long.

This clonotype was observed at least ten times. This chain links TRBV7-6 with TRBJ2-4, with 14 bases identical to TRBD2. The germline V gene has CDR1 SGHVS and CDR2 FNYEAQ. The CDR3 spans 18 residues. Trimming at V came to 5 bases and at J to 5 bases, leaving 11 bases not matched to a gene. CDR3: CASSRLAGGGGTENIQYF. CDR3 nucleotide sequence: TGTGCCAGCAGCCGACTAGCGGGAGGGGGGGGTACGGAAAACATTCAGTACTTC.

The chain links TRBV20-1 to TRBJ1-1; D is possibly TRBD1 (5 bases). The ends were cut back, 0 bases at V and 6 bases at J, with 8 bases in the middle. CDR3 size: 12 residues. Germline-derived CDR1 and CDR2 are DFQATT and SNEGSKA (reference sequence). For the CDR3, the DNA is TGCAGTGCTAGAGATCGGGACGCTGAAGCTTTCTTT. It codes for CSARDRDAEAFF.